One and the same sample provided the 23 T cell receptor beta chains below, sequenced in a study of T and B cells in COVID-19 patients. Multiplex PCR with BIOMED2 TRB-A/B primer pools amplified TRB rearrangements. TCRdb redid the calling of the multiplex PCR reads with MiXCR, one entry per CDR3 protein. The data hold 20,000 to 30,000 distinct CDR3 sequences, with approximately 30% observed a single time. Each TRB amplification used about 250-550 ng of genomic DNA from blood. Source material: blood. The source of these receptors is a human donor who had recovered from COVID-19.

Details on this clonotype: An end of the junction does not agree with germline; a read error may underlie this. This chain uses TRBV18 with TRBJ2-3; the D is unclear. The germline V gene has CDR1 KGHSH and CDR2 LQKENI. The CDR3 runs to 12 residues. This CDR3 reads CASTPSTDTQYF. CDR3 coding DNA: TGTGCCAGCACACCAAGCACAGATACGCAGTATTTT.

Concerning this clonotype itself: A single base separates this from a much larger clone, so it may be a read error. The J gene is TRBJ2-5, the V gene TRBV15; D is undetermined. The CDR3 length is 15 residues. V shed 0 bases and J shed 11 bases, with 19 bases lying between them. Germline loops: CDR1 LNHNV, CDR2 YYDKDF (reference sequence). CDR3 loop: CATSRDLRAANEQYF. The CDR3 region has the DNA TGTGCCACCAGCAGAGATCTGAGAGCCGCCAATGAGCAGTACTTC.

This clonotype was counted at least ten times. V usage is TRBV27 and J usage is TRBJ1-1; 8 positions match TRBD1. The germline gives CDR1 MNHEY, CDR2 SMNVEV (reference sequence). The V segment lost 5 bases and the J segment 5 bases; nucleotides outside the gene matches: 10. There are 15 residues in the CDR3. The CDR3 loop reads CASSPTRQGRTEAFF. The CDR3 bases are TGTGCCAGCAGTCCAACGAGACAGGGGAGGACTGAAGCTTTCTTT.

The chain uses TRBV5-4 and TRBJ1-2; D is ambiguous. This CDR3 is 13 amino acids long. Germline V lookup: CDR1 SGHNT, CDR2 YYREEE (reference sequence). V was shortened by 4 bases and J by 6 bases, with 13 bases between the two germline ends. DNA for the CDR3: TGTGCCAGCAGCGATCAGGCTCTTGATGGCTACACCTTC. Its protein product is CASSDQALDGYTF. Combining the CDR3 with reference TRBV5-4 and TRBJ1-2 gives the whole variable domain ETGVTQSPTHLIKTRGQQVTLRCSSQSGHNTVSWYQQALGQGPQFIFQYYREEENGRGNFPPRFSGLQFPNYSSELNVNALELDDSALYLCASSDQALDGYTFGSGTRLTVV.

This clonotype occurred once. One end of the junction fails to match germline, which may point to a read error. The chain joins TRBV5-5 to TRBJ2-7; D possibly corresponds to TRBD2 (7 bases). CDR1 SGHKS and CDR2 YYEKEE come from the germline V gene (reference sequence). This CDR3 has 17 residues. CDR3 in amino acids: CASSRDPTGSRGDEQYF. For the CDR3, the DNA is TGCGCCAGCAGCCGCGACCCGACAGGCAGTCGGGGGGACGAGCAGTACTTC.

The V gene is TRBV6-1, the J gene TRBJ2-2, with a weak D call TRBD1 (6 bases). The CDR3 has 14 residues. The V gene lost 8 bases and the J gene lost 0 bases, with 10 bases spanning the gap. Per the germline V gene, CDR1 is MNHNS and CDR2 is SASEGT. The CDR3 DNA sequence: TGTGCCAGCCGGACAGTGCCGAACACCGGGGAGCTGTTTTTT. Amino acid sequence: CASRTVPNTGELFF.

This clonotype was counted only a few times. This chain uses TRBV6-5 with TRBJ1-2, with D unresolved. CDR3 length: 13 amino acids. Trimming cost V 7 bases and J 0 bases, with 9 bases left between them. Per germline, CDR1 MNHEY and CDR2 SVGAGI. The CDR3 nucleotides are TGTGCCAGCACTTCCCCCTCTAACTATGGCTACACCTTC. Amino acid sequence: CASTSPSNYGYTF.

This clonotype was seen more than once but under ten times. The chain employs TRBV18 and TRBJ1-1; the D is unclear. Trimming removed 3 bases at V and 1 base at J, with 6 bases between. CDR3 length: 13 residues. Germline CDR1 is KGHSH and CDR2 is LQKENI. The CDR3 bases are TGTGCCAGCTCACCCGAACCGAACACTGAAGCTTTCTTT. Its translation: CASSPEPNTEAFF.

This clonotype came up a few times. The V call is TRBV6-2 or TRBV6-3, the J call TRBJ2-5; D unclear. The V gene's germline CDR1 is MNHEY and CDR2 SVGEGT. Trimming removed 0 bases at V and 1 base at J, with 6 bases between. There are 14 residues in the CDR3. The DNA of the CDR3 is TGTGCCAGCAGTTACTCTGGGTCCCAAGAGACCCAGTACTTC. Translated, it gives CASSYSGSQETQYF.

Concerning this clonotype: One end of the junction varies from germline; a read error may be responsible. The chain is built from TRBV19 and TRBJ1-1; no clear D. The germline V gene encodes CDR1 LNHDA and CDR2 SQIVND (reference sequence). The CDR3 length is 16 residues. The CDR3 is CASIQWTAQVGTEDFF. The CDR3 bases are TGTGCCAGTATCCAGTGGACGGCTCAGGTAGGCACTGAAGATTTCTTT.

This clonotype showed up many times. The chain couples TRBV5-4 to TRBJ2-3; no definite D call. The CDR3 is 15 amino acids. V dropped 0 bases and J dropped 1 base, with 9 bases sitting between them. Germline values: CDR1 SGHNT, CDR2 YYREEE (reference sequence). CDR3 DNA: TGTGCCAGCAGCTTGGGTAGCCTCGGCACAGATACGCAGTATTTT. Translating gives CASSLGSLGTDTQYF.

The chain uses TRBV12-3 or TRBV12-4 and TRBJ2-7; D is uncertain. The CDR3 length is 13 residues. The V and J ends lost 6 bases and 1 base respectively, with 10 bases between them. CDR3 sequence: CASSYTKSYEQYF. CDR3 nucleotides: TGTGCCAGCAGCTATACCAAATCCTACGAGCAGTACTTC.

This clonotype turned up a few times. The chain has TRBV18 and TRBJ2-5; TRBD1 aligns across 7 bases. CDR3 length equals 14 residues. Trimming cost V 5 bases and J 2 bases; bases outside gene matches: 5. Germline CDR1 reads KGHSH; CDR2 reads LQKENI. The CDR3: CASSMGQTQETQYF. In DNA, the CDR3 is TGTGCCAGCTCAATGGGACAGACACAAGAGACCCAGTACTTC.

The chain joins TRBV7-9 to TRBJ2-5; D unresolved. The CDR3 has 14 residues. V gave up 1 base and J gave up 2 bases, with 8 bases separating them. Looked up from germline, CDR1 is SEHNR and CDR2 is FQNEAQ (reference sequence). The CDR3 nucleotides read TGTGCCAGCAGCTTAGAAACAGCGCAAGAGACCCAGTACTTC. Translating it yields CASSLETAQETQYF. Drawing the rest from reference TRBV7-9 and TRBJ2-5, the complete variable domain is DTGVSQNPRHKITKRGQNVTFRCDPISEHNRLYWYRQTLGQGPEFLTYFQNEAQLEKSRLLSDRFSAERPKGSFSTLEIQRTEQGDSAMYLCASSLETAQETQYFGPGTRLLVL.

V and J are TRBV4-2 and TRBJ1-6, with 7 bases aligning to TRBD1. This CDR3 has 14 amino acids. Losses at the gene ends were 1 base for V and 9 bases for J; bases not matched to a gene: 3. Germline CDR1 LGHNA, CDR2 YNFKEQ. The CDR3 region is CASSQGQGISPLHF. CDR3 DNA: TGTGCCAGCAGCCAAGGACAGGGAATTTCACCCCTCCACTTT.

This clonotype was counted only a few times. The genes are TRBV5-6 and TRBJ2-7, with D possibly matching TRBD2 (5 bases). CDR3 length: 14 residues. With 2 bases removed from V and 4 bases from J, the gap between germline ends came to 13 bases. Germline-derived CDR1 and CDR2 are SGHDT and YYEEEE. The CDR3 loop is CASSFSGIGYEQYF. The CDR3 DNA follows: TGTGCCAGCAGCTTCAGCGGTATAGGATACGAGCAGTACTTC.

In this sample, this clonotype turned up a few times. The V and J genes are TRBV12-3 or TRBV12-4 and TRBJ1-2; 7 bases agree with TRBD1. This CDR3 is built from 14 residues. V gave up 7 bases and J gave up 4 bases; unmatched junction bases: 9. DNA of the CDR3: TGTGCCAGCAACTCAGGGGGTAAATTCTATGGCTACACCTTC. This sequence encodes CASNSGGKFYGYTF.

This clonotype has a handful of counts. V and J are TRBV7-9 and TRBJ2-7, with TRBD1 as a possible D gene (5 bases). Trimming removed 5 bases from V and 3 bases from J, with 11 bases in between. Germline-derived CDR1 and CDR2 are SEHNR and FQNEAQ (reference sequence). The CDR3 totals 13 residues. CDR3 amino acids: CASSLAQGYEQYF. CDR3 bases: TGTGCCAGCAGCCTGGCTCAGGGCTACGAGCAGTACTTC.

This clonotype was observed a few times. The V call is TRBV7-9, the J call TRBJ1-6, with D unresolved. Germline V CDR1 and CDR2: SEHNR, FQNEAQ (reference sequence). V was pared by 2 bases and J by 8 bases, with 7 bases between. The CDR3 extends over 13 amino acids. CDR3: CASSLTQDSPLHF. The CDR3 DNA follows: TGTGCCAGCAGCTTAACCCAGGATTCACCCCTCCACTTT.

V gene TRBV5-5 combines with J gene TRBJ2-1; D gene ambiguous. Germline CDR1 reads SGHKS; CDR2 reads YYEKEE (reference sequence). Deletions cut 0 bases from V and 0 bases from J, with 10 bases between. The CDR3 runs 16 residues. The CDR3 DNA is TGTGCCAGCAGCTTGGACTGGGATGACTCCTACAATGAGCAGTTCTTC. Protein product: CASSLDWDDSYNEQFF. The full variable domain, its missing parts supplied by reference TRBV5-5 and TRBJ2-1, is DAGVTQSPTHLIKTRGQQVTLRCSPISGHKSVSWYQQVLGQGPQFIFQYYEKEERGRGNFPDRFSARQFPNYSSELNVNALLLGDSALYLCASSLDWDDSYNEQFFGPGTRLTVL.

Ten or more counts support this clonotype. The chain combines TRBV15 with TRBJ1-6; TRBD1 might be the D (5 bases). Germline V gene lookup returns CDR1 LNHNV and CDR2 YYDKDF (reference sequence). The CDR3 is made up of 14 amino acids. V was pared by 4 bases and J by 10 bases, with 14 bases between. The chain's CDR3 is CATSIRVTTSPLHF. The DNA of the CDR3 is TGTGCCACCAGCATCAGGGTCACCACCTCACCCCTCCACTTT.

About this clonotype itself: Its ends do not fully match the called genes, so a read error is possible. The chain is built from TRBV5-6 and TRBJ1-2; D unclear. CDR1 is SGHDT and CDR2 is YYEEEE in the germline V gene. The CDR3 totals 14 residues. The CDR3 sequence is CASSLPPSDYGHTF. The CDR3 DNA is TGTGCCAGCAGCTTACCCCCGAGTGACTATGGCCACACCTTC. Full variable domain (rest looked up from reference TRBV5-6 and TRBJ1-2): DAGVTQSPTHLIKTRGQQVTLRCSPKSGHDTVSWYQQALGQGPQFIFQYYEEEERQRGNFPDRFSGHQFPNYSSELNVNALLLGDSALYLCASSLPPSDYGHTFGSGTRLTVV.

In its sample, this clonotype is medium-sized. The rearrangement joins TRBV12-3 or TRBV12-4 to TRBJ2-1; D remains unclear. V gave up 3 bases and J gave up 4 bases, with 7 bases separating them. The CDR3 consists of 13 residues. The CDR3 sequence is CASSFSAYNEQFF. CDR3 coding DNA: TGTGCCAGCAGTTTCTCTGCGTACAATGAGCAGTTCTTC.